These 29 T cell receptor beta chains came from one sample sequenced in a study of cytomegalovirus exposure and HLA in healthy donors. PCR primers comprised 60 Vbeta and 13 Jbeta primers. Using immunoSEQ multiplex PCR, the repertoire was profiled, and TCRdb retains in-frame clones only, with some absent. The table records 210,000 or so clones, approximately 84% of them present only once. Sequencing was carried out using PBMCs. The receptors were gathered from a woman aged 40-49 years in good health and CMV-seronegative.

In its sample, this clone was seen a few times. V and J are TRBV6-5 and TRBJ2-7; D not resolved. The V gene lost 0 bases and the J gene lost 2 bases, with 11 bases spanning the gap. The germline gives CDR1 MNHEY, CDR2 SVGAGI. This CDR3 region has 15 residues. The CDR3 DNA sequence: TGTGCCAGCAGTTACTCATTTGTAAATCCCTACGAGCAGTACTTC. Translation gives CASSYSFVNPYEQYF.

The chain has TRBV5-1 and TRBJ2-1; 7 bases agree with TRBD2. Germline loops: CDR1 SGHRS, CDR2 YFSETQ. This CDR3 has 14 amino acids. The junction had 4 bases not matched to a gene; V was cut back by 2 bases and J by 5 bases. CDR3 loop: CASSLGTTNNEQFF. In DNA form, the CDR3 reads TGCGCCAGCAGCTTAGGGACTACTAACAATGAGCAGTTCTTC.

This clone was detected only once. The CDR3 here is CASSFMGRDYYEQYF. In DNA form, the CDR3 reads TGTGCCAGCAGCTTTATGGGGAGGGACTACTACGAGCAGTACTTC. The rearrangement uses TRBV5-6 and TRBJ2-7; 7 positions match TRBD2. With 2 bases clipped from V and 3 bases from J, the junction kept 8 bases outside the gene matches. Germline V gene sequence: CDR1 SGHDT, CDR2 YYEEEE. CDR3 length: 15 amino acids. Based on the CDR3 plus reference TRBV5-6 and TRBJ2-7, the full variable domain is DAGVTQSPTHLIKTRGQQVTLRCSPKSGHDTVSWYQQALGQGPQFIFQYYEEEERQRGNFPDRFSGHQFPNYSSELNVNALLLGDSALYLCASSFMGRDYYEQYFGPGTRLTVT.

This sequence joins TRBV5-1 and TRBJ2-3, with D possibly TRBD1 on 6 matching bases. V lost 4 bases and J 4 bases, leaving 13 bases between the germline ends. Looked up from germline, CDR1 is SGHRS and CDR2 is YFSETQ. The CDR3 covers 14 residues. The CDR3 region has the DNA TGCGCCAGCAGCGGCCAGACAGGTCCAGATACGCAGTATTTT. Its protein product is CASSGQTGPDTQYF.

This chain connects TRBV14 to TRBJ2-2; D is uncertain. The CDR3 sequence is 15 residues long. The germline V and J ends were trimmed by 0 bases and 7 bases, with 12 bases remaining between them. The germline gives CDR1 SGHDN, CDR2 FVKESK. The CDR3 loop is CASSQEVVVGGELFF. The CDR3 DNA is TGTGCCAGCAGCCAAGAAGTGGTCGTCGGCGGGGAGCTGTTTTTT.

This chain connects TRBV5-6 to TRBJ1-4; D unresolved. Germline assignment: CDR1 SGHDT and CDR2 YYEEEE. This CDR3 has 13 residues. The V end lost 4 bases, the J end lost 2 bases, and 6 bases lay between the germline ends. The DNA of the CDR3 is TGTGCCAGCAGCCTCGGGACTAATGAAAAACTGTTTTTT. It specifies CASSLGTNEKLFF.

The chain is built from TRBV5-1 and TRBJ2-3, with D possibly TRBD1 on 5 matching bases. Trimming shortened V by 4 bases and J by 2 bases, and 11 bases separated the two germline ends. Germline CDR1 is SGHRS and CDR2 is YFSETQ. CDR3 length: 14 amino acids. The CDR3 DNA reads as TGCGCCAGCAGCGAAGACAGATCCACAGATACGCAGTATTTT. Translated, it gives CASSEDRSTDTQYF.

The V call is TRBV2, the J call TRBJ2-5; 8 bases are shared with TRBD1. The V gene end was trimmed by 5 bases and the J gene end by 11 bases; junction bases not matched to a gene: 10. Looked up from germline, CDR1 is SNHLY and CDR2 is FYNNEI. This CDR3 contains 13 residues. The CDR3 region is CASSWPGQGEQYF. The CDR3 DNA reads TGTGCCAGCAGTTGGCCCGGACAGGGTGAGCAGTACTTC.

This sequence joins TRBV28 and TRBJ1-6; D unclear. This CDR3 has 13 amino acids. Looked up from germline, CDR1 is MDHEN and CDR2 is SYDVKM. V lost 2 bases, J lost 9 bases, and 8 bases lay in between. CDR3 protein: CASSLGRPSPLHF. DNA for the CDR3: TGTGCCAGCAGTTTAGGGAGACCTTCACCCCTCCACTTT. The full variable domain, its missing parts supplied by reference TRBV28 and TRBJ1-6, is DVKVTQSSRYLVKRTGEKVFLECVQDMDHENMFWYRQDPGLGLRLIYFSYDVKMKEKGDIPEGYSVSREKKERFSLILESASTNQTSMYLCASSLGRPSPLHFGNGTRLTVT.

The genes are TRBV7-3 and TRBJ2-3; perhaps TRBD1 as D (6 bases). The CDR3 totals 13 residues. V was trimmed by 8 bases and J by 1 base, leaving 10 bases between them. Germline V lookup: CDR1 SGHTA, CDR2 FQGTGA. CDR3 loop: CASRTDGTDTQYF. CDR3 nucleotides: TGTGCCAGCCGGACAGACGGCACAGATACGCAGTATTTT.

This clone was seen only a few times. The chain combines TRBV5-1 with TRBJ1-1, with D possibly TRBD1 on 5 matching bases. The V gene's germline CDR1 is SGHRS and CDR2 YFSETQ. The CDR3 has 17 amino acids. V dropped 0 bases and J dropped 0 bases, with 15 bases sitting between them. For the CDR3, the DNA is TGCGCCAGCAGCTTGGGGGCCAGGGCTGGCATGAACACTGAAGCTTTCTTT. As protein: CASSLGARAGMNTEAFF.

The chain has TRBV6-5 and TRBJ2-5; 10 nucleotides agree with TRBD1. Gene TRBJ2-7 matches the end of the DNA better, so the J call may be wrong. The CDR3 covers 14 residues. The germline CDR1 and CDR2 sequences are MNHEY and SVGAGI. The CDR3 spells CASNDRGQIYEQYF. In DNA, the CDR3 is TGTGCCAGCAACGACAGGGGGCAAATCTACGAGCAGTACTTC.

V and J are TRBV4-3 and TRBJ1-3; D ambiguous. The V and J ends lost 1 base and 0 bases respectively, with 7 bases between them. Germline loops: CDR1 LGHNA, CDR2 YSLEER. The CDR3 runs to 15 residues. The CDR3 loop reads CASSQGPDSGNTIYF. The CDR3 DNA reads TGCGCCAGCAGCCAAGGGCCCGACTCTGGAAACACCATATATTTT.

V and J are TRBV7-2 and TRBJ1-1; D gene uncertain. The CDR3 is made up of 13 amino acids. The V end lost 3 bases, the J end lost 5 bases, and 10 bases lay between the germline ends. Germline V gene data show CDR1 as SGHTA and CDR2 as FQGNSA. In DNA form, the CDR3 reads TGTGCCAGCAGCTTCTATAGCGAAACTGAAGCTTTCTTT. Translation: CASSFYSETEAFF.

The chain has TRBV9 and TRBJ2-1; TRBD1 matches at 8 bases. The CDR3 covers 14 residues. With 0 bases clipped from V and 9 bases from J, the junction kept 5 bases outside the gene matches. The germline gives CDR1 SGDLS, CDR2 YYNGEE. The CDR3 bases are TGTGCCAGCAGCGTAGACAGGGGGGTTGGTGAGCAGTTCTTC. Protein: CASSVDRGVGEQFF.

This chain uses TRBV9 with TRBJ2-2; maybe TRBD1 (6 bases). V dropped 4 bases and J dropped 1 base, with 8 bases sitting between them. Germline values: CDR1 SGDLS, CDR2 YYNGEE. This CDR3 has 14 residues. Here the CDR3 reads CASSWGQNTGELFF. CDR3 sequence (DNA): TGTGCCAGCAGCTGGGGACAGAACACCGGGGAGCTGTTTTTT.

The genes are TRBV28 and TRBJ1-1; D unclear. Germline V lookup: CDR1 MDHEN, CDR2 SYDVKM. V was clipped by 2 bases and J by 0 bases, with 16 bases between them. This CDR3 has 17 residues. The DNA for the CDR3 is TGTGCCAGCAGTTTACCCTCACCAAGCCCTATGAACACTGAAGCTTTCTTT. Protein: CASSLPSPSPMNTEAFF. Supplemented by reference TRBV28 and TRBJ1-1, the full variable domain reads DVKVTQSSRYLVKRTGEKVFLECVQDMDHENMFWYRQDPGLGLRLIYFSYDVKMKEKGDIPEGYSVSREKKERFSLILESASTNQTSMYLCASSLPSPSPMNTEAFFGQGTRLTVV.

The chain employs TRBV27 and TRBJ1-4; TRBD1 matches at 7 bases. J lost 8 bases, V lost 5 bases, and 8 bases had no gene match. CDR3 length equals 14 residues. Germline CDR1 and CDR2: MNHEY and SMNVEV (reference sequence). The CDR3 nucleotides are TGTGCCAGCAGTAACAGGGGAAGGTACGAAAAACTGTTTTTT. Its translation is CASSNRGRYEKLFF.

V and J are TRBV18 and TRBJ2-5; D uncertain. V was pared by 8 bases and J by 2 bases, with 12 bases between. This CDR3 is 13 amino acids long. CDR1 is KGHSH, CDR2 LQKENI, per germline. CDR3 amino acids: CASAPGSQETQYF. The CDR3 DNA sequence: TGTGCCAGCGCCCCGGGTTCTCAAGAGACCCAGTACTTC.

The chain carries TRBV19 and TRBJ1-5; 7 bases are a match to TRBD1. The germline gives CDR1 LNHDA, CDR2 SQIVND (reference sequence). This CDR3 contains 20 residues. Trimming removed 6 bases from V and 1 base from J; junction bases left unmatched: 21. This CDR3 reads CASRTTWVAGGYASNQPQHF. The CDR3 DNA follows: TGTGCCAGTAGAACCACATGGGTGGCAGGGGGGTATGCAAGCAATCAGCCCCAGCATTTT.

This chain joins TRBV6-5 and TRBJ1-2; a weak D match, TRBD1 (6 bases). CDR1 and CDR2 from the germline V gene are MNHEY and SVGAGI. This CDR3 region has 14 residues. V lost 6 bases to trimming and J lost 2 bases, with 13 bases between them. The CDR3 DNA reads TGTGCCAGCAGCCTGTACGGACAGAACTATGGCTACACCTTC. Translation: CASSLYGQNYGYTF.

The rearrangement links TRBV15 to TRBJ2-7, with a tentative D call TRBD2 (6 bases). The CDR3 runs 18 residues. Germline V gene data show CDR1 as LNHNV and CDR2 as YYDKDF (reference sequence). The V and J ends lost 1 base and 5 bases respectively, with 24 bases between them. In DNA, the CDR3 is TGTGCCACCAGCAGAGCGGGCGGGGCGGGTGCCGTTCGGGACGAGCAGTACTTC. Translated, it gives CATSRAGGAGAVRDEQYF. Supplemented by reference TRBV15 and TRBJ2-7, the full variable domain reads DAMVIQNPRYQVTQFGKPVTLSCSQTLNHNVMYWYQQKSSQAPKLLFHYYDKDFNNEADTPDNFQSRRPNTSFCFLDIRSPGLGDTAMYLCATSRAGGAGAVRDEQYFGPGTRLTVT.

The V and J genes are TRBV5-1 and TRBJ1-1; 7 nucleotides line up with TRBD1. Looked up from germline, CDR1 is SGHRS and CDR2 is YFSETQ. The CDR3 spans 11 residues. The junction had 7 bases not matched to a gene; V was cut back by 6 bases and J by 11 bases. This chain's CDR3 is CASKQGPIAFF. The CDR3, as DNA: TGCGCCAGCAAACAGGGGCCCATCGCTTTCTTT. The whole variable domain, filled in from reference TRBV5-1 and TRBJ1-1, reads KAGVTQTPRYLIKTRGQQVTLSCSPISGHRSVSWYQQTPGQGLQFLFEYFSETQRNKGNFPGRFSGRQFSNSRSEMNVSTLELGDSALYLCASKQGPIAFFGQGTRLTVV.

CDR3 sequence (DNA): TGTGCCAGCGAAGCGGACAGGGGGCTGACTAGCGGGGACCCCAATGAGCAGTTCTTC. As protein: CASEADRGLTSGDPNEQFF. This chain uses TRBV7-8 with TRBJ2-1, with D possibly called TRBD1 or TRBD2 (11 bases each). The CDR3 totals 19 residues. CDR1 SGHVS and CDR2 FQNEAQ come from the germline V gene. The V gene lost 8 bases and the J gene lost 6 bases, with 32 bases spanning the gap.

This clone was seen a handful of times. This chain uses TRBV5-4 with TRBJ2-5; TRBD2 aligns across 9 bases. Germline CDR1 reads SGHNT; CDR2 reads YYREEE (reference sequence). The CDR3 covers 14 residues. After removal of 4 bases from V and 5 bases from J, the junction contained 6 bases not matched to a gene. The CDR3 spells CASSPLAGMETQYF. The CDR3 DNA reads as TGTGCCAGCAGCCCTCTAGCGGGGATGGAGACCCAGTACTTC.

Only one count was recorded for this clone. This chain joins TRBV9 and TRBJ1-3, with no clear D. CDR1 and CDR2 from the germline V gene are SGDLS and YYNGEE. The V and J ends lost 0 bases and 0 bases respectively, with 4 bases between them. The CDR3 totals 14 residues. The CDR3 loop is CASSVANSGNTIYF. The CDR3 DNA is TGTGCCAGCAGCGTAGCTAACTCTGGAAACACCATATATTTT.

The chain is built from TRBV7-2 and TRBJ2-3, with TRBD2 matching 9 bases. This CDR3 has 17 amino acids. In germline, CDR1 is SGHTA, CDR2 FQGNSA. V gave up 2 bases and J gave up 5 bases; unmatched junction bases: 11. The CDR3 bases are TGTGCCAGCAGCTTATCTGGCGCGGGGGGGCCGGGAGATACGCAGTATTTT. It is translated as CASSLSGAGGPGDTQYF.

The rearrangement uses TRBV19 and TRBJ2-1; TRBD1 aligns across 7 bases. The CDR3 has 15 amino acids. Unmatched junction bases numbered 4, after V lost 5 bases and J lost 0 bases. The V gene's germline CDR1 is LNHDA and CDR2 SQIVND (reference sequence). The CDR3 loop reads CASSAQGSSYNEQFF. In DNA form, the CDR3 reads TGTGCCAGTAGTGCACAGGGGAGCTCCTACAATGAGCAGTTCTTC.

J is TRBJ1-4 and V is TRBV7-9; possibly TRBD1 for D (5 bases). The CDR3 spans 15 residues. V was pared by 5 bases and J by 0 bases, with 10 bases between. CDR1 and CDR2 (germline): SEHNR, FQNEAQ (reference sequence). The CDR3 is CASSRRQTTNEKLFF. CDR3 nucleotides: TGTGCCAGCAGCCGACGACAGACAACTAATGAAAAACTGTTTTTT.